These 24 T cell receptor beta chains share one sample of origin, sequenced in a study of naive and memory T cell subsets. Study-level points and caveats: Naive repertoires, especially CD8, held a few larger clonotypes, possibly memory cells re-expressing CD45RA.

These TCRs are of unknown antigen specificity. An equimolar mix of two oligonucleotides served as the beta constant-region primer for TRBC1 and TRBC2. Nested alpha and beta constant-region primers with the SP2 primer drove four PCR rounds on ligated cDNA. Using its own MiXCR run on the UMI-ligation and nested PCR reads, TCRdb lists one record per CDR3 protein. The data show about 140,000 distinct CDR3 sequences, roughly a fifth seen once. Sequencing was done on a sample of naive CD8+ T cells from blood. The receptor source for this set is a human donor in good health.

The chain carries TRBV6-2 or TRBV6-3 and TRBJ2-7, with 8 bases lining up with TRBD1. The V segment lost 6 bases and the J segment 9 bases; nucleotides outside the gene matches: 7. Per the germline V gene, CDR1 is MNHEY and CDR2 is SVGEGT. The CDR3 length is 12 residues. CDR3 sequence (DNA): TGTGCCAGCAGCCTTAGCGGACAGGGGCAGTACTTC. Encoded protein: CASSLSGQGQYF.

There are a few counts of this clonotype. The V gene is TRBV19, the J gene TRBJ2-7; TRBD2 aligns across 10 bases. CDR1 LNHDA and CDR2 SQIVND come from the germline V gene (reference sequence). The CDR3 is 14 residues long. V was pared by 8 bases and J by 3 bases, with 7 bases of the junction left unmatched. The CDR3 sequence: CASRISGRSYEQYF. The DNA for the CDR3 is TGTGCCAGTCGAATTAGCGGGAGGAGCTACGAGCAGTACTTC.

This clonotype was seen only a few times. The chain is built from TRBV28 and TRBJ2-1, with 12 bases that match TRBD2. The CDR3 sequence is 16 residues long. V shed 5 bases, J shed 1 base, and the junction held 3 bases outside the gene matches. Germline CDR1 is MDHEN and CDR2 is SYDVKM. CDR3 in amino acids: CASSPLAGGSYNEQFF. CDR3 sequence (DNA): TGTGCCAGCAGTCCTCTAGCGGGAGGGTCCTACAATGAGCAGTTCTTC.

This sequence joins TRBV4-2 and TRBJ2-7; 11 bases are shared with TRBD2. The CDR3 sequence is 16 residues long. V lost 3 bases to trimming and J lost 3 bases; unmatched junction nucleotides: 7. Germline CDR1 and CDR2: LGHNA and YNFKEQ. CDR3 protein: CASSHNQLAGDYEQYF. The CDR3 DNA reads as TGTGCCAGCAGCCACAACCAACTAGCGGGAGACTACGAGCAGTACTTC.

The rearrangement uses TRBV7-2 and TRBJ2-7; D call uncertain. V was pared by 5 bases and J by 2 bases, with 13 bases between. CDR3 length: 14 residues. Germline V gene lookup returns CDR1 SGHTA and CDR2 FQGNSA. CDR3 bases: TGTGCCAGCAGCGCCGGACCGACCGCCTACGAGCAGTACTTC. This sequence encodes CASSAGPTAYEQYF. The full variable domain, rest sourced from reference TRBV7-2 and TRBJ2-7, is GAGVSQSPSNKVTEKGKDVELRCDPISGHTALYWYRQSLGQGLEFLIYFQGNSAPDKSGLPSDRFSAERTGGSVSTLTIQRTQQEDSAVYLCASSAGPTAYEQYFGPGTRLTVT.

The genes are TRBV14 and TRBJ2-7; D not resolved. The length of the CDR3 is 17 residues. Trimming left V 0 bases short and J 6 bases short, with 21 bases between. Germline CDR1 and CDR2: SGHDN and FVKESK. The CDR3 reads CASSQEHSILALGEQYF. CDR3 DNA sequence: TGTGCCAGCAGCCAAGAGCATTCGATTTTGGCCTTGGGCGAGCAGTACTTC. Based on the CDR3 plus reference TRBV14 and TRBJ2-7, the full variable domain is EAGVTQFPSHSVIEKGQTVTLRCDPISGHDNLYWYRRVMGKEIKFLLHFVKESKQDESGMPNNRFLAERTGGTYSTLKVQPAELEDSGVYFCASSQEHSILALGEQYFGPGTRLTVT.

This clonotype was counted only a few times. The CDR3 is CASSIGGSYNEQFF. The CDR3 DNA reads as TGTGCCAGCAGTATCGGAGGGTCCTACAATGAGCAGTTCTTC. V usage is TRBV12-3 or TRBV12-4 and J usage is TRBJ2-1, with D possibly being TRBD2 (6 bases). Trimming took 5 bases from V and 1 from J, leaving 9 bases between them. The CDR3 sequence is 14 residues long.

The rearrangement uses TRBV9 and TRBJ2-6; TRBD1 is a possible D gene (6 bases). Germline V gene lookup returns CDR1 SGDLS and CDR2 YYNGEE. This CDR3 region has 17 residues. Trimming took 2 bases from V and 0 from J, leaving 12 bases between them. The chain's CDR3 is CASSVNREYSGANVLTF. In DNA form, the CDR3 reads TGTGCCAGCAGCGTTAACAGGGAATACTCTGGGGCCAACGTCCTGACTTTC.

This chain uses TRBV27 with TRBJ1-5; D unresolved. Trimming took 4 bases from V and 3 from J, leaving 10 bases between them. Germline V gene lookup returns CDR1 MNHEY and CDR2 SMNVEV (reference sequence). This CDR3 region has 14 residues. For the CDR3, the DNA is TGTGCCAGCAGTTACAAGGGTTTCAATCAGCCCCAGCATTTT. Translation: CASSYKGFNQPQHF.

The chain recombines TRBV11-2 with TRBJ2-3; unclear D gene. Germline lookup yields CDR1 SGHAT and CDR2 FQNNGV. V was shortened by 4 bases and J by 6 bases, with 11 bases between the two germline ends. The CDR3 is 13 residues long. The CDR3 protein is CASSSGPTDTQYF. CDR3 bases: TGTGCCAGCAGCTCCGGGCCGACCGATACGCAGTATTTT. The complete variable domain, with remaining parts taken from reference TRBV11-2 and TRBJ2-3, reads EAGVAQSPRYKIIEKRQSVAFWCNPISGHATLYWYQQILGQGPKLLIQFQNNGVVDDSQLPKDRFSAERLKGVDSTLKIQPAKLEDSAVYLCASSSGPTDTQYFGPGTRLTVL.

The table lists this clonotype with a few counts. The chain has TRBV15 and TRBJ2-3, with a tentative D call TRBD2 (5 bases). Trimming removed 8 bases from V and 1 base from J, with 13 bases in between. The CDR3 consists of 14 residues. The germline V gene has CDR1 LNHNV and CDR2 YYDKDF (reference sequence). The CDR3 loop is CATGLSRGTDTQYF. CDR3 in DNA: TGTGCCACCGGACTTTCCAGAGGCACAGATACGCAGTATTTT.

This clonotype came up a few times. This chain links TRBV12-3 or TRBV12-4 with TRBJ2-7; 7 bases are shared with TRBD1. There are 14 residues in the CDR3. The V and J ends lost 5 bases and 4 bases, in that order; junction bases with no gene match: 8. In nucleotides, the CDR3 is TGTGCCAGCAGTGGGACAGTCTTGATTTACGAGCAGTACTTC. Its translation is CASSGTVLIYEQYF.

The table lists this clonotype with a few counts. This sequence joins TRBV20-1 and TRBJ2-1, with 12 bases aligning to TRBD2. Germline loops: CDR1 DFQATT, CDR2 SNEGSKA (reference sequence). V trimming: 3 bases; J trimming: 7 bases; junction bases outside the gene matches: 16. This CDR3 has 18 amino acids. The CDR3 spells CSASPASGGEGYYNEQFF. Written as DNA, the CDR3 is TGCAGTGCTAGTCCCGCTAGCGGGGGGGAGGGGTACTATAATGAGCAGTTCTTC.

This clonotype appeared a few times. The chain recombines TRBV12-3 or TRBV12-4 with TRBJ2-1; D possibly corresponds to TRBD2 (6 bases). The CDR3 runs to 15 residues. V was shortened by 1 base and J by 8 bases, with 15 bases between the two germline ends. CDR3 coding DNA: TGTGCCAGCAGTTTAGGTAGCGGAGTCTCGGATGAGCAGTTCTTC. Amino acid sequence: CASSLGSGVSDEQFF.

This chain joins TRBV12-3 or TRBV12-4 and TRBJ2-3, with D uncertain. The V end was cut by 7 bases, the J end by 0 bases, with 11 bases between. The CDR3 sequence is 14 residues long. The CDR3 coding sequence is TGTGCCAGCACGGGTGGCCCTAGCACAGATACGCAGTATTTT. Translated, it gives CASTGGPSTDTQYF.

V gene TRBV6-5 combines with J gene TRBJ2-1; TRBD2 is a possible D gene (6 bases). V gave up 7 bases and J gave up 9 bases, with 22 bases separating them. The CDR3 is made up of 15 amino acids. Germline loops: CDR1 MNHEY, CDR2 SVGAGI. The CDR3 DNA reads TGTGCCAGCACCACACGCGGGGCCCTCCTGGGTGAGCAGTTCTTC. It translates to CASTTRGALLGEQFF.

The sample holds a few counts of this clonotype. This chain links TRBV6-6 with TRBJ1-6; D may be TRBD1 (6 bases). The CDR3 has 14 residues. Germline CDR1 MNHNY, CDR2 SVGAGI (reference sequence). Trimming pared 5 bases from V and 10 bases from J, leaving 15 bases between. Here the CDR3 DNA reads TGTGCCAGCAGTCCAACAGGGTTTTGGTCACCCCTCCACTTT. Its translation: CASSPTGFWSPLHF.

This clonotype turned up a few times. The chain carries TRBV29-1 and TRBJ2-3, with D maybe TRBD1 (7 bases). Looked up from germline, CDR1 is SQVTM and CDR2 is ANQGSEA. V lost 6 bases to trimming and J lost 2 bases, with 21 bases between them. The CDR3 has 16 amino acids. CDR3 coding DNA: TGCAGCGTGGACAAGTCGGGGGACAGTACCACAGATACGCAGTATTTT. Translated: CSVDKSGDSTTDTQYF.

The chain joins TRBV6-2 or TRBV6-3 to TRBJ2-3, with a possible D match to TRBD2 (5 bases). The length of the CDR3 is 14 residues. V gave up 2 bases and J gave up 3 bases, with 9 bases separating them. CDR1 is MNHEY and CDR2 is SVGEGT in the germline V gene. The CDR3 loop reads CASSYPPGTDTQYF. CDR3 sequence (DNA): TGTGCCAGCAGTTACCCTCCGGGGACAGATACGCAGTATTTT.

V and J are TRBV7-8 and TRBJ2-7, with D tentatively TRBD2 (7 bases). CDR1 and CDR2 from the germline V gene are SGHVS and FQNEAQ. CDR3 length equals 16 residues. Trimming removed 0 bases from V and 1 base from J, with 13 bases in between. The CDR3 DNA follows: TGTGCCAGCAGCTTAGCGGGAGGGGGAAGGTCCTACGAGCAGTACTTC. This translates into CASSLAGGGRSYEQYF.

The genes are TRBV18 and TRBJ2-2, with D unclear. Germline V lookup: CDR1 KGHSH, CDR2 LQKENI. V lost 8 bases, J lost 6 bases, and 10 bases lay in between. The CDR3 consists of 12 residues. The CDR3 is CASPSRAGELFF. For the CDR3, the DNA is TGTGCCAGCCCGTCTAGAGCCGGGGAGCTGTTTTTT.

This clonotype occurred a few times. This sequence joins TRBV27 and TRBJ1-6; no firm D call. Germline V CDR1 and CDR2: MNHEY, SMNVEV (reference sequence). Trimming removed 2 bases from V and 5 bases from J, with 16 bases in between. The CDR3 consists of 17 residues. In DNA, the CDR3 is TGTGCCAGCAGTTTAATCGGACGAACCTTGCATAATTCACCCCTCCACTTT. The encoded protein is CASSLIGRTLHNSPLHF.

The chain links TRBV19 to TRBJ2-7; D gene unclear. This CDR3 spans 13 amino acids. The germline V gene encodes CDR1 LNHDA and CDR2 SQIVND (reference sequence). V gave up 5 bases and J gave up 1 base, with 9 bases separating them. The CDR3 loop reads CASSRPTSYEQYF. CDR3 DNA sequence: TGTGCCAGTAGTCGTCCGACTTCCTACGAGCAGTACTTC. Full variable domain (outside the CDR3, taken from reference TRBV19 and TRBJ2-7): DGGITQSPKYLFRKEGQNVTLSCEQNLNHDAMYWYRQDPGQGLRLIYYSQIVNDFQKGDIAEGYSVSREKKESFPLTVTSAQKNPTAFYLCASSRPTSYEQYFGPGTRLTVT.

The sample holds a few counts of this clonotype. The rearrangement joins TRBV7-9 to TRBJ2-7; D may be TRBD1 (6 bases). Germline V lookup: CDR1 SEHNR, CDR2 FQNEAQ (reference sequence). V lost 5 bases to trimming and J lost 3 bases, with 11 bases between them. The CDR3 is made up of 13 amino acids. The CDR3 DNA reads TGTGCCAGCAGCCTCGAGACAGGCTACGAGCAGTACTTC. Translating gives CASSLETGYEQYF.